The 18 T cell receptor beta chains given below trace back to one sample, sequenced in a study of blood T cells in healthy people across ages. Together with a sample-barcoded 5' primer, a J-beta primer mix was included in a second PCR lasting roughly 6 to 12 cycles. TCRdb called the 5' RACE reads again in MiXCR, with one record for every CDR3 protein. The repertoire has 700,000 to 850,000 distinct CDR3 sequences, roughly 50% of them found once; the top ten carry about 42%. Material for sequencing was blood. The receptors derive from an older man in good health.

J is TRBJ2-3 and V is TRBV11-2; 11 positions agree with TRBD2. Germline CDR1 and CDR2: SGHAT and FQNNGV. V was clipped by 1 base and J by 0 bases; unmatched bases: 12. This CDR3 has 20 residues. The CDR3 nucleotides are TGTGCCAGCAGCTTAGCCCCGAGGGGGGGGACTAGCGGTAGCACAGATACGCAGTATTTT. It codes for CASSLAPRGGTSGSTDTQYF.

This clonotype was found a few times. The chain links TRBV12-3 or TRBV12-4 to TRBJ2-1, with 10 bases identical to TRBD2. The V segment lost 4 bases and the J segment 9 bases; nucleotides outside the gene matches: 12. CDR3 length: 16 residues. The CDR3 DNA is TGTGCCAGCAGTTCAACTAGCGGGACTGGGTTCGGTGAGCAGTTCTTC. Its protein is CASSSTSGTGFGEQFF.

V and J are TRBV5-1 and TRBJ2-1; TRBD1 agrees at 10 bases. The trim removed 3 bases at V and 6 bases at J, leaving 12 bases unmatched. CDR3 length equals 17 residues. In germline, CDR1 is SGHRS, CDR2 YFSETQ. This chain's CDR3 is CASSYWDRGSGPNEQFF. The CDR3 region has the DNA TGCGCCAGCAGCTACTGGGACAGGGGTAGTGGGCCCAATGAGCAGTTCTTC.

The chain is built from TRBV6-1 and TRBJ1-1, with TRBD1 matching 7 bases. The length of the CDR3 is 15 residues. V lost 2 bases, J lost 2 bases, and 5 bases stayed unmatched. Germline V gives CDR1 MNHNS, CDR2 SASEGT. CDR3 DNA sequence: TGTGCCAGCAGTGAAACACAGGGGTATAACACTGAAGCTTTCTTT. This encodes CASSETQGYNTEAFF.

In regard to this clonotype: The conserved closing phenylalanine or tryptophan is absent in this CDR3, likely reflecting a read error. Here the CDR3 reads CASSRTGNTEAFL. The CDR3 bases are TGTGCCAGCAGCCGCACAGGGAACACTGAAGCTTTCCTT. The chain couples TRBV6-1 to TRBJ1-1; D may be TRBD1 (5 bases). V was cut by 6 bases and J by 1 base, with 9 bases left in between. The CDR3 extends over 13 amino acids. Per the germline V gene, CDR1 is MNHNS and CDR2 is SASEGT.

CDR3 region: CASIGGTPSYEQYF. DNA for the CDR3: TGTGCCAGCATTGGCGGGACACCTTCCTACGAGCAGTACTTC. This chain links TRBV6-1 with TRBJ2-7; TRBD1 or TRBD2 may be the D gene (6 bases each). This CDR3 spans 14 amino acids. Germline-derived CDR1 and CDR2 are MNHNS and SASEGT. V was trimmed by 7 bases and J by 1 base, leaving 14 bases between them.

This clonotype has just a few counts. The chain employs TRBV10-3 and TRBJ2-1; TRBD2 might be the D (5 bases). Germline lookup yields CDR1 ENHRY and CDR2 SYGVKD. V was pared by 7 bases and J by 5 bases, with 12 bases between. The CDR3 sequence is 13 residues long. Written as DNA, the CDR3 is TGTGCCATCAACGGAGGCCGAGACAATGAGCAGTTCTTC. It is translated as CAINGGRDNEQFF.

The genes are TRBV7-2 and TRBJ2-1, with no clear D. The J call may be mistaken, given a closer DNA end match to TRBJ2-7. Per the germline V gene, CDR1 is SGHTA and CDR2 is FQGNSA. The CDR3 has 15 amino acids. CDR3 nucleotides: TGTGCCAGCAGTTCAACAGAAAGCTCCTACAATGAGCAGTACTTC. Translating it yields CASSSTESSYNEQYF.

This clonotype appeared a few times. The chain joins TRBV6-5 to TRBJ2-3, with 8 positions matching TRBD2. This CDR3 is built from 13 residues. Germline V gene lookup returns CDR1 MNHEY and CDR2 SVGAGI. The V segment lost 8 bases and the J segment 14 bases; nucleotides outside the gene matches: 15. The CDR3 DNA reads as TGTGCCAGCTCACAGCGGGAGCACAGAGACGCGTATTTT. Translating it yields CASSQREHRDAYF.

This chain connects TRBV20-1 to TRBJ2-7; 11 bases are shared with TRBD2. The CDR3 runs 20 residues. V shed 0 bases, J shed 3 bases, and the junction held 19 bases outside the gene matches. Per the germline V gene, CDR1 is DFQATT and CDR2 is SNEGSKA (reference sequence). The CDR3 here is CSARDHNAARGLAGFYEQYF. Here the CDR3 DNA reads TGCAGTGCTAGAGATCACAATGCGGCCCGTGGACTAGCGGGCTTCTACGAGCAGTACTTC.

A few counts support this clonotype. The chain links TRBV7-9 to TRBJ1-4, with TRBD1 as a possible D gene (6 bases). V shed 5 bases and J shed 5 bases, with 21 bases lying between them. Germline CDR1 reads SEHNR; CDR2 reads FQNEAQ (reference sequence). CDR3 length: 17 amino acids. The CDR3 nucleotides read TGTGCCAGCAGCCCTACGGGACAAGGGCCAAAGAATGAAAAACTGTTTTTT. Its translation: CASSPTGQGPKNEKLFF. Complete variable domain (other parts from reference TRBV7-9 and TRBJ1-4): DTGVSQNPRHKITKRGQNVTFRCDPISEHNRLYWYRQTLGQGPEFLTYFQNEAQLEKSRLLSDRFSAERPKGSFSTLEIQRTEQGDSAMYLCASSPTGQGPKNEKLFFGSGTQLSVL.

The CDR3: CASSSTGGVIYGYTF. CDR3 DNA sequence: TGTGCCAGCAGCTCCACCGGCGGCGTTATCTATGGCTACACCTTC. The J gene is TRBJ1-2, the V gene TRBV7-2; D gene unclear. This CDR3 comprises 15 residues. Trimming shortened V by 4 bases and J by 4 bases, and 16 bases separated the two germline ends. CDR1 is SGHTA, CDR2 FQGNSA, per germline.

The gene calls are TRBV9 and TRBJ2-3, with D unresolved. V lost 0 bases and J lost 14, with 22 bases in between. Germline CDR1 SGDLS, CDR2 YYNGEE. The CDR3 length is 15 residues. This CDR3 reads CASSVARVRSRDAYF. The CDR3 DNA reads as TGTGCCAGCAGCGTAGCCCGGGTTAGATCCAGAGACGCGTATTTT.

This rearrangement joins TRBV3-1 to TRBJ2-1; 8 nucleotides line up with TRBD2. V lost 4 bases, J lost 6 bases, and 11 bases stayed unmatched. Germline CDR1 reads LGHDT; CDR2 reads YNNKEL (reference sequence). The CDR3 length is 16 residues. CDR3 sequence: CASSPPVAGGSNEQFF. Here the CDR3 DNA reads TGTGCCAGCAGCCCCCCTGTGGCGGGAGGTAGCAATGAGCAGTTCTTC.

The chain recombines TRBV7-2 with TRBJ2-1; D is possibly TRBD1 (6 bases). Germline-derived CDR1 and CDR2 are SGHTA and FQGNSA. The CDR3 consists of 17 residues. The V end lost 5 bases, the J end lost 0 bases, and 17 bases lay between the germline ends. The CDR3 region is CASSPRRLGASYNEQFF. The CDR3, as DNA: TGTGCCAGCAGCCCCCGGAGACTGGGGGCCTCCTACAATGAGCAGTTCTTC.

CDR3 in DNA: TGTGCCACCAGTGATGGAAGGGAGACCCAGTACTTC. Amino acid sequence: CATSDGRETQYF. The chain employs TRBV24-1 and TRBJ2-5; D gene unclear. Germline-derived CDR1 and CDR2 are KGHDR and SFDVKD. The CDR3 extends over 12 amino acids. V dropped 3 bases and J dropped 5 bases, with 6 bases sitting between them.

The CDR3 is CANSKAEDWSYNEQFF. CDR3 bases: TGTGCCAACAGCAAAGCGGAGGATTGGTCCTACAATGAGCAGTTCTTC. The chain uses TRBV21-1 and TRBJ2-1. TRBV21-1 counts as a pseudogene. The CDR3 spans 16 residues.

The V call is TRBV20-1, the J call TRBJ1-1; TRBD1 is a possible D gene (5 bases). V lost 0 bases and J 5 bases, leaving 13 bases between the germline ends. CDR1 DFQATT and CDR2 SNEGSKA come from the germline V gene (reference sequence). The CDR3 is 14 residues long. The CDR3 spells CSARDRAGRTEAFF. The CDR3 DNA follows: TGCAGTGCTAGAGATAGGGCAGGGAGGACTGAAGCTTTCTTT.